The 26 T cell receptor beta chains below come from one sample, sequenced in a study of vaccination effects on CD4 cells after COVID-19. Viral peptide pool expansion of antigen-specific CD4+ T cells preceded sequencing in the ViraFEST assay. CD4+ T cell isolation took place after less than 13 days of culture. These receptors' antigens are unknown. Profiling relied on immunoSEQ multiplex PCR, and the TCRdb table lists in-frame clones only, not all of them. The data show about 54,000 clones, around 86% seen once. Here the sequenced sample was CD4+ T cells from PBMCs cultured with HCoV-229E spike peptides, taken before COVID-19 vaccination. All receptors come from a human donor who received a COVID-19 vaccine.

The chain has TRBV7-8 and TRBJ1-5; TRBD1 matches at 11 bases. The CDR3 contains 16 residues. V was pared by 5 bases and J by 1 base, with 4 bases of the junction left unmatched. Germline CDR1 SGHVS, CDR2 FQNEAQ. Here the CDR3 DNA reads TGTGCCAGCAGCGTCGGACAGGGGGCGAGCAATCAGCCCCAGCATTTT. This encodes CASSVGQGASNQPQHF.

The chain has TRBV4-1 and TRBJ1-1; 9 nucleotides match TRBD1. The germline V gene has CDR1 MGHRA and CDR2 YSYEKL. The trim removed 1 base at V and 3 bases at J, leaving 6 bases unmatched. The CDR3 covers 16 residues. CDR3 in DNA: TGCGCCAGCAGCCAAGTACGGGGACAGGGAGACACTGAAGCTTTCTTT. Its protein is CASSQVRGQGDTEAFF.

This clone was detected only once. The gene calls are TRBV7-8 and TRBJ2-3, with 7 bases lining up with TRBD2. With 5 bases clipped from V and 4 bases from J, the junction kept 15 bases outside the gene matches. The CDR3 consists of 17 residues. From germline, CDR1 is SGHVS and CDR2 FQNEAQ. CDR3 sequence reads: CASSRGQRGSPADTQYF. The DNA of the CDR3 is TGTGCCAGCAGCCGAGGGCAGCGGGGATCCCCTGCAGATACGCAGTATTTT.

The V and J genes are TRBV11-2 and TRBJ1-2; no definite D call. The length of the CDR3 is 12 residues. Germline V lookup: CDR1 SGHAT, CDR2 FQNNGV. Trimming removed 1 base from V and 7 bases from J, with 7 bases in between. CDR3: CASSLVGSGYTF. The CDR3 DNA sequence: TGTGCCAGCAGCTTAGTCGGGAGTGGCTACACCTTC.

V and J are TRBV11-3 and TRBJ2-5, with 12 bases matching TRBD2. The length of the CDR3 is 18 residues. After removal of 0 bases from V and 4 bases from J, the junction contained 9 bases not matched to a gene. Germline CDR1 SGHNT, CDR2 YENEEA. CDR3 protein: CASSLDPLAGGLLETQYF. CDR3 bases: TGTGCCAGCAGCTTAGACCCACTAGCGGGGGGCCTCCTAGAGACCCAGTACTTC.

CDR3 protein: CAWSQVNMDSYSNQPQHF. The CDR3 DNA reads TGTGCCTGGAGCCAAGTAAATATGGACAGTTATAGCAATCAGCCCCAGCATTTT. The genes are TRBV30 and TRBJ1-5, with D possibly matching TRBD1 (6 bases). This CDR3 has 18 residues. Trimming shortened V by 3 bases and J by 0 bases, and 21 bases separated the two germline ends. Germline CDR1 and CDR2: GTSNPN and SVGIG (reference sequence).

V is TRBV28 and J is TRBJ1-6, with TRBD1 matching 10 bases. This CDR3 region has 17 residues. The V gene's germline CDR1 is MDHEN and CDR2 SYDVKM. V shed 6 bases and J 1 base; nucleotides not matched to a gene: 6. As DNA, the CDR3 is TGTGCCAGCAGCCGACAGGGGGCGGGGTCCTATAATTCACCCCTCCACTTT. This encodes CASSRQGAGSYNSPLHF. Filled out from reference TRBV28 and TRBJ1-6, the complete variable domain reads DVKVTQSSRYLVKRTGEKVFLECVQDMDHENMFWYRQDPGLGLRLIYFSYDVKMKEKGDIPEGYSVSREKKERFSLILESASTNQTSMYLCASSRQGAGSYNSPLHFGNGTRLTVT.

In its sample, this clone was seen a few times. CDR3 bases: TGTGCCAGCAGTCTCCGGGACATATGGAACACTGAAGCTTTCTTT. It is translated as CASSLRDIWNTEAFF. The genes are TRBV6-5 and TRBJ1-1, with D possibly TRBD1 on 6 matching bases. V lost 5 bases and J 1 base, leaving 14 bases between the germline ends. CDR1 and CDR2 (germline): MNHEY, SVGAGI. The CDR3 totals 15 residues.

The chain recombines TRBV21-1 with TRBJ1-1. TRBV21-1 is labeled a pseudogene. The CDR3 extends over 15 amino acids. For the CDR3, the DNA is TGTGCCAGCAGCAGTGCGGACGGCCTGAACACTGAAGCTTTCTTT. This codes for CASSSADGLNTEAFF.

The rearrangement joins TRBV7-8 to TRBJ2-5; 7 nucleotides match TRBD2. Germline V gives CDR1 SGHVS, CDR2 FQNEAQ. The CDR3 loop spans 15 amino acids. Unmatched junction bases numbered 10, after V lost 7 bases and J lost 2 bases. CDR3 protein: CASTTRGGYQETQYF. CDR3 sequence (DNA): TGTGCCAGCACGACTAGGGGAGGGTATCAAGAGACCCAGTACTTC.

The V and J genes are TRBV29-1 and TRBJ1-2; 8 bases line up with TRBD1. The germline V gene encodes CDR1 SQVTM and CDR2 ANQGSEA. This CDR3 has 13 amino acids. The junction had 6 bases not matched to a gene; V was cut back by 2 bases and J by 7 bases. In DNA form, the CDR3 reads TGCAGCGTTGAATGGGCAGGGGGCCGTGGCTACACCTTC. Protein: CSVEWAGGRGYTF.

This clone was found once. The chain combines TRBV14 with TRBJ1-4, with unresolved D. CDR1 is SGHDN, CDR2 FVKESK, per germline. The CDR3 loop spans 16 amino acids. Deletions cut 0 bases from V and 0 bases from J, with 8 bases between. CDR3 DNA: TGTGCCAGCAGCCAAGAGACCCGTGCAACTAATGAAAAACTGTTTTTT. Amino acid sequence: CASSQETRATNEKLFF.

This chain links TRBV12-3 or TRBV12-4 with TRBJ1-4, with D unclear. V was shortened by 9 bases and J by 3 bases, with 11 bases between the two germline ends. There are 13 residues in the CDR3. The CDR3 DNA is TGTGCCAGTGGGTACGGAGCTAATGAAAAACTGTTTTTT. This translates into CASGYGANEKLFF.

This chain connects TRBV7-2 to TRBJ2-5; no firm D call. Trimming took off 5 bases at V and 0 bases at J, with 7 bases between the two ends. The CDR3 extends over 13 amino acids. The germline V gene encodes CDR1 SGHTA and CDR2 FQGNSA. This CDR3 reads CASSDDYQETQYF. The CDR3 DNA follows: TGTGCCAGCAGCGACGACTACCAAGAGACCCAGTACTTC.

This clone turned up a few times. The CDR3: CASSPVVGSLDQPQHF. DNA for the CDR3: TGTGCCAGCAGCCCAGTTGTGGGTAGCTTAGATCAGCCCCAGCATTTT. The chain combines TRBV6-6 with TRBJ1-5, with D unresolved. The V end lost 6 bases, the J end lost 5 bases, and 20 bases lay between the germline ends. The CDR3 spans 16 residues. Germline CDR1 is MNHNY and CDR2 is SVGAGI (reference sequence).

This clone showed up just a few times. The genes are TRBV24-1 and TRBJ2-7; 8 bases map to TRBD1. V lost 8 bases to trimming and J lost 5 bases; unmatched junction nucleotides: 10. CDR1 and CDR2 from the germline V gene are KGHDR and SFDVKD. This CDR3 is built from 14 residues. The CDR3 reads CATTRTGSSHEQYV. DNA of the CDR3: TGTGCCACCACACGGACAGGGAGTAGCCACGAGCAGTACGTC.

The chain recombines TRBV6-5 with TRBJ2-2, with TRBD2 matching 8 bases. Looked up from germline, CDR1 is MNHEY and CDR2 is SVGAGI. With 6 bases clipped from V and 4 bases from J, the junction kept 7 bases outside the gene matches. This CDR3 comprises 15 residues. This CDR3 is CASSPQRGTTGELFF. The DNA for the CDR3 is TGTGCCAGCAGCCCCCAGCGGGGGACCACCGGGGAGCTGTTTTTT.

This chain connects TRBV7-8 to TRBJ2-7, with D perhaps TRBD1 or TRBD2 (5 bases each). The CDR3 spans 13 residues. Trimming took 5 bases from V and 1 from J, leaving 9 bases between them. The V gene's germline CDR1 is SGHVS and CDR2 FQNEAQ. The DNA of the CDR3 is TGTGCCAGCAGCCTGGGACGGTCCTACGAGCAGTACGTC. Translated: CASSLGRSYEQYV.

This clone was picked up a small number of times. The gene calls are TRBV5-4 and TRBJ1-5, with D maybe TRBD1 (5 bases). The CDR3 has 14 residues. Trimming took off 0 bases at V and 4 bases at J, with 8 bases between the two ends. From germline, CDR1 is SGHNT and CDR2 YYREEE (reference sequence). In nucleotides, the CDR3 is TGTGCCAGCAGCTTGGAAGGGGTTAATCAGCCCCAGCATTTT. Translated, it gives CASSLEGVNQPQHF.

This clone was recorded only once. J is TRBJ2-6 and V is TRBV28; D may be TRBD1 (5 bases). Trimming pared 11 bases from V and 3 bases from J, leaving 14 bases between. Per the germline V gene, CDR1 is MDHEN and CDR2 is SYDVKM. The CDR3 runs 14 residues. CDR3: CAGCRASGANVLTF. The CDR3 bases are TGTGCCGGGTGCAGGGCAAGTGGGGCCAACGTCCTGACTTTC.

V gene TRBV28 combines with J gene TRBJ1-4; D call uncertain. This CDR3 has 13 residues. Deletions cut 7 bases from V and 0 bases from J, with 6 bases between. Germline V gene lookup returns CDR1 MDHEN and CDR2 SYDVKM. This CDR3 reads CASITATNEKLFF. CDR3 sequence (DNA): TGTGCCAGCATAACAGCAACTAATGAAAAACTGTTTTTT.

This rearrangement joins TRBV2 to TRBJ2-7; D not resolved. Germline CDR1 reads SNHLY; CDR2 reads FYNNEI. This CDR3 is built from 12 residues. V was trimmed by 2 bases and J by 6 bases, leaving 8 bases between them. The CDR3 spells CASSEPGSEQYV. Written as DNA, the CDR3 is TGTGCCAGCAGTGAACCCGGGTCCGAGCAGTACGTC.

The chain couples TRBV5-1 to TRBJ1-1; no clear D gene. V lost 0 bases and J lost 4, with 10 bases in between. Germline V gene sequence: CDR1 SGHRS, CDR2 YFSETQ. This CDR3 has 14 residues. The CDR3 DNA is TGCGCCAGCAGCTTGGACGTTTTGGGCACTGAAGCTTTCTTT. As protein: CASSLDVLGTEAFF.

The chain employs TRBV7-9 and TRBJ1-2, with 7 bases matching TRBD1. Per germline, CDR1 SEHNR and CDR2 FQNEAQ (reference sequence). The CDR3 runs 14 residues. V gave up 3 bases and J gave up 5 bases; unmatched junction bases: 6. CDR3 loop: CASSFDRVTYGYTF. The CDR3 DNA reads as TGTGCCAGCAGCTTTGACAGGGTCACATATGGCTACACCTTC.

This rearrangement joins TRBV24-1 to TRBJ2-7, with TRBD2 as a possible D gene (5 bases). V was clipped by 6 bases and J by 3 bases, with 23 bases between them. Germline V gene data show CDR1 as KGHDR and CDR2 as SFDVKD. The CDR3 totals 17 residues. The CDR3 is CATSKPPLRGRGYEQYV. The CDR3 coding sequence is TGTGCCACCAGTAAACCTCCGCTCCGGGGAAGAGGCTACGAGCAGTACGTC.

V and J are TRBV28 and TRBJ2-3; 11 nucleotides align to TRBD1. The CDR3 covers 18 residues. After removal of 5 bases from V and 4 bases from J, the junction contained 14 bases not matched to a gene. Germline V CDR1 and CDR2: MDHEN, SYDVKM. CDR3 sequence (DNA): TGTGCCAGCAGTCCTGCGGAGGGACAGGGGGATCTAGCAGATACGCAGTATTTT. This sequence encodes CASSPAEGQGDLADTQYF.